This T cell receptor (beta chain) was documented in a study of tissue T cells after allogeneic stem cell transplantation. About this clone itself: Mouse gene names apply. The sequence runs out 1 residue before the end of the CDR3; the remainder is reconstructed from the germline J gene.

This sample's time point: mouse harvest day 14 after allogeneic transplant. Each mouse received 10^7 T-cell-depleted marrow cells plus 10^6 splenic CD5+ T cells by tail vein. Tissues came from B6→BALB/c major-mismatch GVHD mice at day 7 or 14. Repertoires were generated with immunoSEQ multiplex PCR, while TCRdb's copy carries only in-frame clones and drops some. The sample has approximately 1,300 clones; around 46% are singletons. This CDR3 spans 14 amino acids. CDR1 is NNHNN, CDR2 SYGAGS, per germline (reference sequence). V trimming: 1 base; J trimming: 3 bases; junction bases outside the gene matches: 1.

This receptor was obtained from a female BALB/c mouse given C57BL/6 T cells with graft-versus-host disease after an allogeneic hematopoietic cell transplant. This chain joins TRBV13-2 and TRBJ2-1, with TRBD2 matching 7 bases. Sequenced input: gut tissue. CDR3 DNA, as far as it was read: TGTGCCAGCGGTGATCTGGGGGTCTATGCTGAGCAGTTC. Translation: CASGDLGVYAEQF. The full CDR3 sequence reads CASGDLGVYAEQFF.